This T cell receptor beta chain was obtained from a study of lymphopenia after photon versus proton radiotherapy. To note about this clone: Its matching antigen is unknown.

TCRdb keeps only in-frame clones here, not all; method: immunoSEQ multiplex PCR. In the table there are under 20,000 clones, around 85% of which are singletons. Trimming pared 6 bases from V and 6 bases from J, leaving 15 bases between. Per the germline V gene, CDR1 is MNHEY and CDR2 is SVGAGI. The CDR3 is 13 amino acids. Study observations and caveats: Under photons, naive T cells and diversity fell while effector/memory populations rose. A bigger post-nadir fall in TCR diversity correlated inversely with survival time in deceased patients. After lymphocyte nadir, photon-treated repertoires showed oligoclonal expansion, especially CD8+ Temra.

This receptor was identified in a man between 65 and 85 years old with pancreatic cancer. The sample in question was peripheral blood, obtained from a patient treated with proton-based radiotherapy. The chain employs TRBV6-5 and TRBJ2-7; no clear D gene. Here the CDR3 reads CASRKTRRFEQYF. The CDR3 DNA sequence: TGTGCCAGCAGAAAAACTCGGCGCTTCGAGCAGTACTTC.